This TCR beta chain was sequenced during a study of T cells after yellow fever vaccination. Study at large: For low cell numbers, libraries were made with SMART-Seq v4 Ultra Low Input. General observations from the study: A small proportion of clonotypes was detected in both the CD4 and CD8 compartments.

This clonotype appeared many times. Its target is not known. CDR1 and CDR2 from the germline V gene are SGHRS and YFSETQ. The CDR3 length is 14 residues. The ends were cut back, 4 bases at V and 5 bases at J, with 15 bases in the middle. The study made its TCR cDNA through 5'RACE template switching. That step introduced a universal primer site along with UMIs. TCRdb redid the calling of the 5' RACE reads with MiXCR, one entry per CDR3 protein. The sample records some 600,000 distinct CDR3 sequences, about a sixth being singletons. Sequencing was performed on PBMCs, taken 5 to 6 days after the first yellow fever vaccination. The receptor comes from a man between 18 and 35 years old who received the YFV17D yellow fever vaccine. This chain joins TRBV5-1 and TRBJ1-1, with D possibly being TRBD1 (5 bases). CDR3 DNA sequence: TGCGCCAGCAGCGAGGTGTGGGGGAGGACTGAAGCTTTCTTT. Amino acids: CASSEVWGRTEAFF.